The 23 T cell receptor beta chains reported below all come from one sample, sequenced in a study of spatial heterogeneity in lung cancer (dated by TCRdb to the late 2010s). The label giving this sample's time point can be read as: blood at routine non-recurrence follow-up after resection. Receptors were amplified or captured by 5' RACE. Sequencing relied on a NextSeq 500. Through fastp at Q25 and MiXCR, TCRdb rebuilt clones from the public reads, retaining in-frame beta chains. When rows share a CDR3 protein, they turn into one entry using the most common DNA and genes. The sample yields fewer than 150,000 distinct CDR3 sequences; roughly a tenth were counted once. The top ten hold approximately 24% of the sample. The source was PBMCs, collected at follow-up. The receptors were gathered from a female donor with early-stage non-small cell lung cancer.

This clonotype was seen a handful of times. The CDR3 DNA follows: TGCGCCAGCAGTTCCCCTAGCGGGTCCAATGAGCAGTTCTTC. This codes for CASSSPSGSNEQFF. The chain is built from TRBV4-1 and TRBJ2-1; 8 nucleotides match TRBD2. V gave up 6 bases and J gave up 6 bases; unmatched junction bases: 7. The germline gives CDR1 MGHRA, CDR2 YSYEKL. The CDR3 has 14 amino acids.

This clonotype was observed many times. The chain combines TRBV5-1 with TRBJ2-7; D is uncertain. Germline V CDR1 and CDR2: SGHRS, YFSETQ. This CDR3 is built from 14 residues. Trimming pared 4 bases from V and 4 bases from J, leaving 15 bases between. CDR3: CASSRSDGNYEQYF. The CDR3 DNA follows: TGCGCCAGCAGCAGGTCCGATGGGAATTACGAGCAGTACTTC.

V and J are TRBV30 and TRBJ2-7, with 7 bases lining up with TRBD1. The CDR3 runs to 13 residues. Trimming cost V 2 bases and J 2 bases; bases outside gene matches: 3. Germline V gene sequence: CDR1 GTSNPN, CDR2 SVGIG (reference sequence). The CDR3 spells CAWSHQGAYEQYV. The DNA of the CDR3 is TGTGCCTGGAGTCATCAGGGGGCCTACGAGCAGTACGTC.

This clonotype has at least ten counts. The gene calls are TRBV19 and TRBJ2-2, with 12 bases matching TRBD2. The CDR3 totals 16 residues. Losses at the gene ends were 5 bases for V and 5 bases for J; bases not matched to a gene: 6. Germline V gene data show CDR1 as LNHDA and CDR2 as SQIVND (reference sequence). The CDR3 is CASSGRLAGETGELFF. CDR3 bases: TGTGCCAGTAGTGGACGACTAGCGGGAGAGACCGGGGAGCTGTTTTTT. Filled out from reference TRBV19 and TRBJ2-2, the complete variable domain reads DGGITQSPKYLFRKEGQNVTLSCEQNLNHDAMYWYRQDPGQGLRLIYYSQIVNDFQKGDIAEGYSVSREKKESFPLTVTSAQKNPTAFYLCASSGRLAGETGELFFGEGSRLTVL.

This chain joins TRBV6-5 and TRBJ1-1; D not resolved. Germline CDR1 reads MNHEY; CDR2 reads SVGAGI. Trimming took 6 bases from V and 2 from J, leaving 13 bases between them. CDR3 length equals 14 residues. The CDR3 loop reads CASSQGRPNTEAFF. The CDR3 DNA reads TGTGCCAGCAGCCAAGGACGGCCAAACACTGAAGCTTTCTTT.

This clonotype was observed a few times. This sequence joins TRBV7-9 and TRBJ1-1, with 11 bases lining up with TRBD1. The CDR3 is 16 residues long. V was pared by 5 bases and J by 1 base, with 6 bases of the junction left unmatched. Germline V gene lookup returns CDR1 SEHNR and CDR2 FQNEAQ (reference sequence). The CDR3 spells CASSPQGQGANTEAFF. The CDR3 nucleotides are TGTGCCAGCAGCCCCCAAGGACAGGGGGCGAACACTGAAGCTTTCTTT.

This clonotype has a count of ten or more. This CDR3 is CASSGADTYYEQYF. The CDR3 bases are TGTGCCAGCAGTGGAGCGGATACCTACTACGAGCAGTACTTC. The V call is TRBV27, the J call TRBJ2-7; D is perhaps TRBD2 (5 bases). The CDR3 has 14 residues. The ends were cut back, 5 bases at V and 3 bases at J, with 14 bases in the middle. Looked up from germline, CDR1 is MNHEY and CDR2 is SMNVEV (reference sequence).

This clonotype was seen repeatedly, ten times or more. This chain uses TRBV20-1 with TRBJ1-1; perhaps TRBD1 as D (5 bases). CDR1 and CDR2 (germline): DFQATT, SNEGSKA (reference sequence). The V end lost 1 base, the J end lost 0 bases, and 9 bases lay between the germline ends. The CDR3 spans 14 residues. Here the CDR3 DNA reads TGCAGTGCTAGAGTGGGGCGATTGAACACTGAAGCTTTCTTT. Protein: CSARVGRLNTEAFF.

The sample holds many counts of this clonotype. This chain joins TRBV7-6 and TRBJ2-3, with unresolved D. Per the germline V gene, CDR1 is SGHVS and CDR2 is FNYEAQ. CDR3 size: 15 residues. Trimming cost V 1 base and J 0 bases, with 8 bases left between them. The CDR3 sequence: CASSLEQASTDTQYF. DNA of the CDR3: TGTGCCAGCAGCTTAGAGCAGGCTAGCACAGATACGCAGTATTTT.

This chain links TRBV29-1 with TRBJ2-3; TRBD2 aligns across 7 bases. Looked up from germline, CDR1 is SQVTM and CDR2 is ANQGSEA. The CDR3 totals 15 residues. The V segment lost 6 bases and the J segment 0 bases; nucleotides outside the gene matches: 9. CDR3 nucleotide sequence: TGCAGCGTCTTTTCGGGTAGCGGGAGCACAGATACGCAGTATTTT. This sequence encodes CSVFSGSGSTDTQYF.

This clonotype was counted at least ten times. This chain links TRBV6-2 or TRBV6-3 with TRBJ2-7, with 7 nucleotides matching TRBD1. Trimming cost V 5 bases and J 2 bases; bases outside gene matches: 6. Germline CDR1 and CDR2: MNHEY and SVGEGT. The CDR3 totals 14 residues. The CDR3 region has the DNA TGTGCCAGCAGTCCGACAGGGCCCACCTACGAGCAGTACGTC. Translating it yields CASSPTGPTYEQYV.

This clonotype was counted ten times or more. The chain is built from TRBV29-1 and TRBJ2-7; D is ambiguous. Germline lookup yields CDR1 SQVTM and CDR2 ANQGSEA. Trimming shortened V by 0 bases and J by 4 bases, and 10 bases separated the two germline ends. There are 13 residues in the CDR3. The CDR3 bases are TGCAGCGTTGAAGATCCGGGTTTTTACGAGCAGTACTTC. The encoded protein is CSVEDPGFYEQYF.

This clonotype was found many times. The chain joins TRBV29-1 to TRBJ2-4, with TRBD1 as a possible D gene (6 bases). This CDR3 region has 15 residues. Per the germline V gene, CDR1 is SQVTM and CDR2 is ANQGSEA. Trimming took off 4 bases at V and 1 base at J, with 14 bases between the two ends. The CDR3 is CSVVVRQAAKNIQYF. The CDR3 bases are TGCAGCGTTGTGGTGAGACAGGCGGCCAAAAACATTCAGTACTTC.

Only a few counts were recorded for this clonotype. The CDR3 protein is CASRFGADKIPYEQYF. The CDR3 DNA reads as TGTGCAAGTCGCTTTGGGGCGGATAAGATTCCCTACGAGCAGTACTTC. The chain combines TRBV12-2 with TRBJ2-7; the listed D gene, TRBD1, was not tested against the DNA. TRBV12-2 is flagged as a pseudogene. CDR3 length: 16 amino acids.

CDR3: CASSQDHRNYGYTF. The CDR3 bases are TGCGCCAGCAGCCAAGATCACCGGAACTATGGCTACACCTTC. The chain couples TRBV4-3 to TRBJ1-2; D is unclear. Between the trimmed V and J ends, which lost 0 bases and 2 bases, there was a span of 7 bases. This CDR3 has 14 residues. Germline V gene lookup returns CDR1 LGHNA and CDR2 YSLEER.

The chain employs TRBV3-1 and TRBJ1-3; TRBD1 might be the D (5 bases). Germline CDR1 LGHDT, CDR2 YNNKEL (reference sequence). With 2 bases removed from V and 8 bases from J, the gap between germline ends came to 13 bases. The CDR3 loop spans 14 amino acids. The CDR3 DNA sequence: TGTGCCAGCAGCCAAAGGCAGGGCGAGGACACCATATATTTT. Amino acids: CASSQRQGEDTIYF.

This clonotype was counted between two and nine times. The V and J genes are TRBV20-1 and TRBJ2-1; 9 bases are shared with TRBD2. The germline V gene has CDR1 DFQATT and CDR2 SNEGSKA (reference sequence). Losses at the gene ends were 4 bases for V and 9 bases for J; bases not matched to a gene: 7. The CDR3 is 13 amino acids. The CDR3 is CSAIRGRGSEQFF. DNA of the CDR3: TGCAGTGCTATACGCGGGAGGGGATCTGAGCAGTTCTTC.

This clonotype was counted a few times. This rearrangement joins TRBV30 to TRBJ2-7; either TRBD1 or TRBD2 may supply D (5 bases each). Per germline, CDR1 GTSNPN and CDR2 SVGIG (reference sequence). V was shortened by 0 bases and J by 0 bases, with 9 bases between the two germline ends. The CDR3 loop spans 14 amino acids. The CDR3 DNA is TGTGCCTGGAGTGTTGGGGGAGTCTCCTACGAGCAGTACTTC. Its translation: CAWSVGGVSYEQYF.

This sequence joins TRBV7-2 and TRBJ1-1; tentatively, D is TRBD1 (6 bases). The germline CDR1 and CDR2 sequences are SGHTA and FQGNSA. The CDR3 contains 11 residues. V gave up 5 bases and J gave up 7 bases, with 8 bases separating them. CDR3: CASSGQLEAFF. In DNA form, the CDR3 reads TGTGCCAGCAGCGGACAGCTTGAAGCTTTCTTT.

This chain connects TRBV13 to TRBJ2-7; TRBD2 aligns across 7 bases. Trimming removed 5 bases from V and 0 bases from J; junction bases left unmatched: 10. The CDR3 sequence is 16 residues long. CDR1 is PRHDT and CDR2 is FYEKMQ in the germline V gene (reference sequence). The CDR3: CASSASGLVSSYEQYF. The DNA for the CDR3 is TGTGCCAGCAGCGCTTCCGGACTAGTGAGCTCCTACGAGCAGTACTTC.

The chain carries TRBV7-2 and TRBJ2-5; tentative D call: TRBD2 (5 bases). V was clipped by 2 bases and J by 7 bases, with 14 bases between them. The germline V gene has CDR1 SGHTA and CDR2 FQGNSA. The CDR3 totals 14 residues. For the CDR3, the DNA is TGTGCCAGCAGCTTAAACGGGGTGAAGTGGACCCAGTACTTC. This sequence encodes CASSLNGVKWTQYF.

Here the CDR3 DNA reads TGTGCCAGCAGTCCAGGGGGCAGAGGCGAGCAGTTCTTC. Residues: CASSPGGRGEQFF. The chain couples TRBV28 to TRBJ2-1; 8 bases match TRBD1. Per the germline V gene, CDR1 is MDHEN and CDR2 is SYDVKM. The CDR3 loop spans 13 amino acids. J was trimmed by 10 bases and V by 5 bases; bases with no gene match: 7.

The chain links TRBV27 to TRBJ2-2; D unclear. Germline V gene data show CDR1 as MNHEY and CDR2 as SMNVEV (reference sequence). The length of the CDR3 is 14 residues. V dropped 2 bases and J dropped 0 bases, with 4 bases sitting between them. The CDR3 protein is CASSLDTNTGELFF. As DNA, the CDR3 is TGTGCCAGCAGTTTAGATACGAACACCGGGGAGCTGTTTTTT.